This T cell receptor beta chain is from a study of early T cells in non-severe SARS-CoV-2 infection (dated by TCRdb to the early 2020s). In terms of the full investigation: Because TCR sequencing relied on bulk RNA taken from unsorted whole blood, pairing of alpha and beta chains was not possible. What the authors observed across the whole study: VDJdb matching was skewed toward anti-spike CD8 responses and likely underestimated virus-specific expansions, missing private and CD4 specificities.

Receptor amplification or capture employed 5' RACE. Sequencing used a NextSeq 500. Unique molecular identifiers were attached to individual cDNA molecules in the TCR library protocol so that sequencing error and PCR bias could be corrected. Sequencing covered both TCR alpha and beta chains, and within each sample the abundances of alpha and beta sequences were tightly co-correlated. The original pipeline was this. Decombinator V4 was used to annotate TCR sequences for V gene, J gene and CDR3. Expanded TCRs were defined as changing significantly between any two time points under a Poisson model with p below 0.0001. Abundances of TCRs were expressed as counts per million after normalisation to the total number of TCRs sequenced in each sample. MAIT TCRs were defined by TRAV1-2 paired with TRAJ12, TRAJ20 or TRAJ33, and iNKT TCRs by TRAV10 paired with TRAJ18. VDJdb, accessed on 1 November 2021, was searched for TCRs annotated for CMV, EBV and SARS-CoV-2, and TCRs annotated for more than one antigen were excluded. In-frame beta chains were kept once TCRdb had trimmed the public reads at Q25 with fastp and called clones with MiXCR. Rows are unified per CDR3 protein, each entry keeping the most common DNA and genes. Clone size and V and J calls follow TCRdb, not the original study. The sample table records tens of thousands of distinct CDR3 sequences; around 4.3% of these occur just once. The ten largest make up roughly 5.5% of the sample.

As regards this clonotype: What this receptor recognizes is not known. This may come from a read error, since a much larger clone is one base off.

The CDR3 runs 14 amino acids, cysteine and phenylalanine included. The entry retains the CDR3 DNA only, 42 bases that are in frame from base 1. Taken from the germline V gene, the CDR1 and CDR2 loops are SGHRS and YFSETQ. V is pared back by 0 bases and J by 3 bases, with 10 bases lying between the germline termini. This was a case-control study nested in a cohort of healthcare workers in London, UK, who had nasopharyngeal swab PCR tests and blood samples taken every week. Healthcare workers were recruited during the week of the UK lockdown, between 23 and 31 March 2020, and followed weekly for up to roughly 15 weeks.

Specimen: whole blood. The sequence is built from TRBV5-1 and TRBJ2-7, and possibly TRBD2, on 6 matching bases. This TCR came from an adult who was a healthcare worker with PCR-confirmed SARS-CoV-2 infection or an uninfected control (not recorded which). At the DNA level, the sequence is TGCGCCAGCAGCTTGGATGGAGGGCGCTACGAGCAGTACTTC. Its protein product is CASSLDGGRYEQYF.